The T cell receptor beta chain under discussion was sequenced for a study of shared clonotypes between healthy human individuals. The protocol was immunoSEQ multiplex PCR, while the TCRdb copy is restricted to in-frame clones and leaves out a portion. The data contain roughly 2.2 million clones, 85% to 95% of them singletons. Germline V gives CDR1 SNHLY, CDR2 FYNNEI. The length of the CDR3 is 14 residues. Trimming took off 1 base at V and 1 base at J, with 7 bases between the two ends. Sample: naive CD4+ T cells from PBMCs. Subset meaning: CD45RA+ positively selected. The V gene is TRBV2, the J gene TRBJ1-1; TRBD1 might be the D (6 bases). The receptor was isolated from a young man in good health. Some clones in this sample may be carry-over from other donors' samples. The CDR3 here is CASSEEGGNTEAFF. The CDR3 bases are TGTGCCAGCAGTGAAGAAGGGGGGAACACTGAAGCTTTCTTT. Based on the CDR3 plus reference TRBV2 and TRBJ1-1, the full variable domain is EPEVTQTPSHQVTQMGQEVILRCVPISNHLYFYWYRQILGQKVEFLVSFYNNEISEKSEIFDDQFSVERPDGSNFTLKIRSTKLEDSAMYFCASSEEGGNTEAFFGQGTRLTVV.